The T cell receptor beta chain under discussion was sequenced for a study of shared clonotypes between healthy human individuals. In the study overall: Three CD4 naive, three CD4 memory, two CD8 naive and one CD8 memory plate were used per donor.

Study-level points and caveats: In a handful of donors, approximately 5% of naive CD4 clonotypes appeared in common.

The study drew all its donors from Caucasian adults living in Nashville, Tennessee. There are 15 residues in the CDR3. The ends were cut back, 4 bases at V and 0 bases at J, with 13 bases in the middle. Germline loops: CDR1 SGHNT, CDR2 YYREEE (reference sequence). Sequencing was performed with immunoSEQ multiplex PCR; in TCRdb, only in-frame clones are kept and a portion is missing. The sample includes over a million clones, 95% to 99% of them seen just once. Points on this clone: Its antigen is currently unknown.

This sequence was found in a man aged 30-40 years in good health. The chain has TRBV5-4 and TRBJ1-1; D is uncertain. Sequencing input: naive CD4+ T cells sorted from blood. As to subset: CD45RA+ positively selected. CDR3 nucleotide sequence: TGTGCCAGCAGCCGCGGAACAGTCATGAACACTGAAGCTTTCTTT. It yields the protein CASSRGTVMNTEAFF.